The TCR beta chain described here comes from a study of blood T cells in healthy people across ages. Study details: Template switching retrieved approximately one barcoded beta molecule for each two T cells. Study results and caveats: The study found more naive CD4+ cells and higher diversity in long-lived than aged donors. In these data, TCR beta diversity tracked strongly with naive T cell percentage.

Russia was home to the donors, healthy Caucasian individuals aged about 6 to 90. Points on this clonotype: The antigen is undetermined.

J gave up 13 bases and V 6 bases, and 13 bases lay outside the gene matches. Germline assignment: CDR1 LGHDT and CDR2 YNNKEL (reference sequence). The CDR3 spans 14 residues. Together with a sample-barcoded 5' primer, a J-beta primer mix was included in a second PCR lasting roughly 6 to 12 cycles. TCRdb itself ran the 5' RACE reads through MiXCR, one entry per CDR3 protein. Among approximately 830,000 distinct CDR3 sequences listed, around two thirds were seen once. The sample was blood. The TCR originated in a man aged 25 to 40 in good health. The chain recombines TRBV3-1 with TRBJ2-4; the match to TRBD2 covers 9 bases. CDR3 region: CASSPGTSLDKQYF. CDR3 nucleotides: TGTGCCAGCAGTCCCGGGACTAGCCTTGACAAGCAGTACTTC.